Sequencing of this TCR beta chain was carried out in a study of vaccination and CD4 T cells after COVID-19. Study at large: Overlapping spike pools from SARS-CoV-2 and HCoV-NL63, HCoV-OC43 and HCoV-229E served as culture stimuli. Findings and caveats of the study: From about 20 to 38, the median of SARS-CoV-2-reactive clonotypes rose without reaching significance.

The CDR3 contains 14 residues. V shed 3 bases and J shed 0 bases, with 7 bases lying between them. The germline CDR1 and CDR2 sequences are KGHSH and LQKENI. As regards this clonotype: Its antigen is unknown.

An Oncomine TCR Beta short-read assay was used to sequence the DNA from cultured CD4+ T cells. Genomic DNA was isolated from cultured CD4+ T cells. Each CDR3 protein is one row after TCRdb ran MiXCR on the PCR reads. Of approximately 19,000 distinct CDR3 sequences in the sample, roughly 45% are singletons; the top ten hold about 12%. Treatment here: roughly 10-day PBMC culture with coronavirus spike peptide pools or control peptides (ViraFEST assay). Via ViraFEST, peptide pools expanded antigen-specific T cells before TCR sequencing. The chain has TRBV18 and TRBJ2-3, with D hard to call. Sequencing was carried out using CD4+ T cells from blood, cultured in vitro. This TCR came from a human donor who had recovered from COVID-19. DNA of the CDR3: TGTGCCAGCTCACCTCTTAGGAGCACAGATACGCAGTATTTT. It translates to CASSPLRSTDTQYF.